These 12 T cell receptor beta chains were all obtained from the same sample, sequenced in a study of PD-1 blockade in mismatch repair-deficient tumors. TCRdb keeps only in-frame clones here, not all; method: immunoSEQ multiplex PCR. The sample has some 110,000 clones, about 80% seen once. Specimen: peripheral blood, collected 60 weeks after starting pembrolizumab. The receptors come from an adult with mismatch repair-deficient cancer.

The J gene is TRBJ2-3, the V gene TRBV9; 9 bases map to TRBD1. The CDR3 sequence is 17 residues long. The V gene's germline CDR1 is SGDLS and CDR2 YYNGEE. Trimming at V came to 0 bases and at J to 6 bases, leaving 11 bases not matched to a gene. This CDR3 is CASSVGLGTGLGDTQYF. The CDR3 nucleotides are TGTGCCAGCAGCGTAGGGTTAGGGACAGGGTTAGGGGATACGCAGTATTTT.

This rearrangement joins TRBV30 to TRBJ1-4; 7 positions match TRBD1. Germline trimming cut 1 base from V and 15 bases from J; bases unmatched to any gene: 14. Germline CDR1 is GTSNPN and CDR2 is SVGIG (reference sequence). The CDR3 is made up of 14 amino acids. The CDR3 loop reads CAWSAGGMTGMLFF. DNA for the CDR3: TGTGCCTGGAGTGCAGGGGGGATGACAGGGATGTTGTTTTTT.

This chain links TRBV11-2 with TRBJ2-1, with 11 nucleotides matching TRBD1. V lost 7 bases and J lost 4; bases outside the gene matches: 12. The CDR3 totals 17 residues. Germline V gene lookup returns CDR1 SGHAT and CDR2 FQNNGV. CDR3 in DNA: TGTGCCAGCAACCCGAATACCGGGACAGGGGGGTACAATGAGCAGTTCTTC. Its protein product is CASNPNTGTGGYNEQFF.

The rearrangement joins TRBV29-1 to TRBJ1-2; a possible D gene is TRBD1 (5 bases). V dropped 3 bases and J dropped 8 bases, with 10 bases sitting between them. This CDR3 is built from 11 residues. CDR1 and CDR2 from the germline V gene are SQVTM and ANQGSEA. CDR3 residues: CSVDPGTGYTF. CDR3 in DNA: TGCAGCGTTGATCCGGGGACGGGCTACACCTTC.

This rearrangement joins TRBV4-1 to TRBJ2-7; TRBD2 might be the D (6 bases). Germline values: CDR1 MGHRA, CDR2 YSYEKL. The CDR3 contains 15 residues. Between the trimmed V and J ends, which lost 1 base and 2 bases, there was a span of 12 bases. The chain's CDR3 is CASSQGPGSTYEQYF. As DNA, the CDR3 is TGCGCCAGCAGCCAAGGTCCCGGGAGCACCTACGAGCAGTACTTC.

The chain combines TRBV6-6 with TRBJ1-4; D gene uncertain. CDR1 and CDR2 from the germline V gene are MNHNY and SVGAGI (reference sequence). Trimming left V 6 bases short and J 4 bases short, with 12 bases between. The CDR3 extends over 14 amino acids. The CDR3 DNA reads as TGTGCCAGCAGCTCACATGAACGTAATGAAAAACTGTTTTTT. Residues: CASSSHERNEKLFF.

The genes are TRBV6-1 and TRBJ2-7, with 11 bases lining up with TRBD2. Per the germline V gene, CDR1 is MNHNS and CDR2 is SASEGT. J gave up 2 bases and V 4 bases, and 1 base lay outside the gene matches. The CDR3 contains 14 residues. The CDR3 sequence: CASSGLAGPYEQYF. The CDR3 bases are TGTGCCAGCAGTGGACTAGCGGGGCCCTACGAGCAGTACTTC.

V gene TRBV27 combines with J gene TRBJ1-1; perhaps TRBD1 as D (6 bases). This CDR3 is built from 13 residues. Looked up from germline, CDR1 is MNHEY and CDR2 is SMNVEV (reference sequence). V was clipped by 6 bases and J by 5 bases, with 13 bases between them. CDR3 region: CASRLTGFTEAFF. The CDR3 DNA reads TGTGCCAGCAGACTAACAGGGTTTACTGAAGCTTTCTTT.

The chain joins TRBV9 to TRBJ2-1; maybe TRBD2 (5 bases). The CDR3 totals 16 residues. In germline, CDR1 is SGDLS, CDR2 YYNGEE. Trimming shortened V by 0 bases and J by 5 bases, and 15 bases separated the two germline ends. CDR3 DNA sequence: TGTGCCAGCAGCGTAGGGGTGGGCGGGCTGAACAATGAGCAGTTCTTC. Translation gives CASSVGVGGLNNEQFF.

The genes are TRBV6-4 and TRBJ2-3; weak D call: TRBD1 (6 bases). Germline lookup yields CDR1 MRHNA and CDR2 SNTAGT. V shed 0 bases and J shed 3 bases, with 13 bases lying between them. CDR3 length equals 16 residues. The CDR3 DNA follows: TGTGCCAGCAGTGACTCAGGGGGAGCCGGGACAGATACGCAGTATTTT. Translated: CASSDSGGAGTDTQYF.

V and J are TRBV6-1 and TRBJ1-5, with D uncertain. V was shortened by 1 base and J by 6 bases, with 7 bases between the two germline ends. The germline V gene encodes CDR1 MNHNS and CDR2 SASEGT. CDR3 size: 13 residues. CDR3 loop: CASSEVVSQPQHF. For the CDR3, the DNA is TGTGCCAGCAGTGAAGTGGTTAGTCAGCCCCAGCATTTT.

The table lists this clone with a few counts. The rearrangement uses TRBV5-1 and TRBJ2-4, with TRBD1 identical over 7 bases. Germline assignment: CDR1 SGHRS and CDR2 YFSETQ. The ends lost 4 bases at V and 6 bases at J; junction bases unmatched: 16. The CDR3 is 17 residues long. The CDR3 spells CASSRGGPEGRANIQYF. The CDR3 DNA follows: TGCGCCAGCAGCCGAGGGGGCCCCGAGGGTAGGGCAAACATTCAGTACTTC.